The clone carrying this T cell receptor (beta chain) was counted many times. Its specificity is not known. The data originate from a study of T cells in Graves' hyperthyroidism and ophthalmopathy. CDR3 length: 14 residues. Germline V gene lookup returns CDR1 SGDLS and CDR2 YYNGEE. Trimming removed 5 bases from V and 1 base from J; junction bases left unmatched: 2. Amplification yielded TCR beta CDR3 regions, with RNA transcripts as the source. With the HTBI primer set, the TCR CDR3 went through a first round of RT-PCR. TCRdb ran MiXCR on the multiplex PCR reads and lists one entry per CDR3 protein. The sample lists fewer than 350,000 distinct CDR3 sequences, 15% to 20% seen once, with approximately 49% in the top ten. General observations from the study: Most thyroid clonotypes expanded above 0.001 were also detected in blood.

This receptor was identified in a woman aged 50 to 65 with Graves' hyperthyroidism. Sequencing was performed on blood. This chain uses TRBV9 with TRBJ2-1; 8 bases are shared with TRBD2. The chain's CDR3 is CASSASGSYNEQFF. The CDR3 DNA reads TGTGCCAGCAGTGCTAGCGGGTCCTACAATGAGCAGTTCTTC.